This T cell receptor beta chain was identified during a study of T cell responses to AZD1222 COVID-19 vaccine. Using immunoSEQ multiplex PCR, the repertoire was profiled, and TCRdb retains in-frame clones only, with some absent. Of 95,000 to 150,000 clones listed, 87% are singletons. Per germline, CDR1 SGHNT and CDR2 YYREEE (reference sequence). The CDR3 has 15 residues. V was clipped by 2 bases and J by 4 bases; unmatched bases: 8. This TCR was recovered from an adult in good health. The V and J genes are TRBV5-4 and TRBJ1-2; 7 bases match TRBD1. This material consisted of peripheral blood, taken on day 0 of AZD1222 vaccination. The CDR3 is CASSLMGQSAYGYTF. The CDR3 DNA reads TGTGCCAGCAGCTTAATGGGACAGTCGGCCTATGGCTACACCTTC. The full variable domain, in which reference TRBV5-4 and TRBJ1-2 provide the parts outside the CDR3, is ETGVTQSPTHLIKTRGQQVTLRCSSQSGHNTVSWYQQALGQGPQFIFQYYREEENGRGNFPPRFSGLQFPNYSSELNVNALELDDSALYLCASSLMGQSAYGYTFGSGTRLTVV.